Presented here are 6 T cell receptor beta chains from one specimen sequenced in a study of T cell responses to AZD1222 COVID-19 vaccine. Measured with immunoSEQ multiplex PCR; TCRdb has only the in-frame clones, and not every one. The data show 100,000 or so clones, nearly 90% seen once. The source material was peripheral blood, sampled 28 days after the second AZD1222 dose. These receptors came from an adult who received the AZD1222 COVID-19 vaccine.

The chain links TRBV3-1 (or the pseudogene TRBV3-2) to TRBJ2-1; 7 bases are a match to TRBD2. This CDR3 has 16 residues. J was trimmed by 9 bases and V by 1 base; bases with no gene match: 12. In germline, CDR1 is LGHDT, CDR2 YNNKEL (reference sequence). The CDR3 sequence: CASSQVDLREIREQFF. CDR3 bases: TGTGCCAGCAGCCAAGTGGATCTGCGGGAGATACGTGAGCAGTTCTTC.

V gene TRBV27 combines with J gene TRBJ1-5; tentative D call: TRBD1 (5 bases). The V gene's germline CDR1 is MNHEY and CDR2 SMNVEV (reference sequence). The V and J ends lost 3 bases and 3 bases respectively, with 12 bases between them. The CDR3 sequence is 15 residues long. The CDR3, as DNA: TGTGCCAGCAGTTTTGGGGGGAAAATCAATCAGCCCCAGCATTTT. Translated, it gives CASSFGGKINQPQHF.

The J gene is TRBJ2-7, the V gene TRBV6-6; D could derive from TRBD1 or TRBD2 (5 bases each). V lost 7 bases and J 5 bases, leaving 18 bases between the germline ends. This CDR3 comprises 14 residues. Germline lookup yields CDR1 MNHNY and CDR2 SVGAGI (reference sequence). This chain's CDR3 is CASTAKAQGDEQYF. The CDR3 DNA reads TGTGCCAGCACTGCAAAGGCGCAGGGAGACGAGCAGTACTTC.

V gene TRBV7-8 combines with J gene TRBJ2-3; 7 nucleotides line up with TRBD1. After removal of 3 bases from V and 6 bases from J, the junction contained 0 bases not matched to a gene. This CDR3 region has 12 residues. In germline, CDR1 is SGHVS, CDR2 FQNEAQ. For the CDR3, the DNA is TGTGCCAGCAGCTTGACAGGGGATACGCAGTATTTT. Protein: CASSLTGDTQYF.

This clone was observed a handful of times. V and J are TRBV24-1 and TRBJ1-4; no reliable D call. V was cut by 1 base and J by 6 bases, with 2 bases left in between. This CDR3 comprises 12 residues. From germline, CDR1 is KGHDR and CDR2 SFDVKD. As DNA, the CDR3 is TGTGCCACCAGTGATTTTGATGAAAAACTGTTTTTT. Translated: CATSDFDEKLFF.

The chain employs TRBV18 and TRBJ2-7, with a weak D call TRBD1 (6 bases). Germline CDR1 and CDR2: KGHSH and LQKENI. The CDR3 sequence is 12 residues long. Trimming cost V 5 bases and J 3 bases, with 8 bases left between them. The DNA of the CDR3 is TGTGCCAGCTCAGCAGGGGTCTACGAGCAGTACTTC. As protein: CASSAGVYEQYF.